This T cell receptor beta chain was sequenced in a study of CD8+ T cells in alopecia areata. As for the study in general: Patients received oral tofacitinib, 5 to 10 mg twice daily, for moderate-to-severe alopecia areata. The study, taken as a whole, reports: Just one nonresponder means the tie between baseline CD8+ expansion and response stays uncertain. During tofacitinib treatment, many expanded lesional clones remained in scalp and blood.

Between the trimmed V and J ends, which lost 0 bases and 4 bases, there was a span of 10 bases. The germline CDR1 and CDR2 sequences are MNHEY and SMNVEV (reference sequence). The CDR3 is 15 residues long. As concerns this clone: Its matching antigen is unknown.

The treatment is: oral pan-JAK inhibitor, 5-10 mg twice daily. Separation by sorting yielded CD4+ and CD8+ T cells from PBMCs. Investigators isolated RNA and reverse transcribed it into cDNA to act as the sequencing template. Profiled with immunoSEQ multiplex PCR; TCRdb holds only in-frame clones, not every one. The sample contains just over 150,000 clones, roughly 65% of which appear only once. This receptor was identified in a human donor with alopecia areata. The chain combines TRBV27 with TRBJ1-5, with D unresolved. The sample in question was CD4+ T cells sorted from blood, obtained at week 4, from a patient treated with tofacitinib. The CDR3 DNA reads as TGTGCCAGCAGTTTATCATGGCAGACTAATCAGCCCCAGCATTTT. Translating gives CASSLSWQTNQPQHF.